This T cell receptor beta chain was identified during a study of cytotoxic CD8 clonotypes in ibrutinib-treated CLL. Regarding the study as a whole: Clonality grew at ibrutinib response; at progression, it decreased back toward baseline. Baseline clonality was higher than in age-matched healthy donors and moved in step with circulating CD8+ T-cell counts.

To note about this clone: Antigen unknown.

Germline V gene lookup returns CDR1 SGDLS and CDR2 YYNGEE. V was pared by 0 bases and J by 2 bases, with 11 bases between. The CDR3 runs 15 residues. Only in-frame clones appear in the TCRdb table, and some are missing; sequencing was by immunoSEQ multiplex PCR. Here the sample spans some 130,000 clones, 70% to 90% being singletons. The chain recombines TRBV9 with TRBJ1-1; D gene unclear. Sequencing used PBMCs, obtained after 24 months of ibrutinib treatment. The receptor's source is a human donor with chronic lymphocytic leukemia. The CDR3 here is CASSVASSGNTEAFF. CDR3 in DNA: TGTGCCAGCAGCGTAGCTTCCTCCGGTAACACTGAAGCTTTCTTT. The whole variable domain, remainder taken from reference TRBV9 and TRBJ1-1, is DSGVTQTPKHLITATGQRVTLRCSPRSGDLSVYWYQQSLDQGLQFLIQYYNGEERAKGNILERFSAQQFPDLHSELNLSSLELGDSALYFCASSVASSGNTEAFFGQGTRLTVV.